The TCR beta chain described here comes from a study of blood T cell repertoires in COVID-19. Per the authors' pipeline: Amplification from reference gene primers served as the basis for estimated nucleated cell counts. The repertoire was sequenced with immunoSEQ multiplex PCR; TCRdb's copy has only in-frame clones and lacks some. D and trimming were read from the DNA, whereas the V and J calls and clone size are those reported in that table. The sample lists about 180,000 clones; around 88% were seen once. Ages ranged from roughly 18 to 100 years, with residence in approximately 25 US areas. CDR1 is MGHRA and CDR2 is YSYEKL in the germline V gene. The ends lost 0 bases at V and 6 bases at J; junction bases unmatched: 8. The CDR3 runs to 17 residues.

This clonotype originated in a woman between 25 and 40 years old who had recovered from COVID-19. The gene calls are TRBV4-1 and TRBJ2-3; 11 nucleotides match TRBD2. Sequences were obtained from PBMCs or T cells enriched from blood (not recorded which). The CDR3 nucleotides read TGCGCCAGCAGCCAAGATCCACTAGCGGGAGATTCCGATACGCAGTATTTT. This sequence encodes CASSQDPLAGDSDTQYF.